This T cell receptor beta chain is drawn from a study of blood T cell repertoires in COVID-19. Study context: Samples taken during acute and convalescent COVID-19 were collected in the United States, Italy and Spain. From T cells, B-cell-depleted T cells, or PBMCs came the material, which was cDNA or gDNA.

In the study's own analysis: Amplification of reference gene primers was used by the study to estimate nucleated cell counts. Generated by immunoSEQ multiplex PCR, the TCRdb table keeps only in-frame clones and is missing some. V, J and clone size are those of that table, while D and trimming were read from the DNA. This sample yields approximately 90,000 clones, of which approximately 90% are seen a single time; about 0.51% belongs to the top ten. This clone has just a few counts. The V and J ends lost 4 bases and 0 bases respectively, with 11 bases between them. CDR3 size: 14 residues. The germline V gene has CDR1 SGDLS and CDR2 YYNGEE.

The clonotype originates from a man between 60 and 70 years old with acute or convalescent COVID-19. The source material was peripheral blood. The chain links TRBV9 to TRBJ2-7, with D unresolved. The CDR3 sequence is CASSRSPSSYEQYF. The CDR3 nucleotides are TGTGCCAGCAGCCGATCCCCTAGCTCCTACGAGCAGTACTTC.